This TCR beta chain was captured in a study of beta chain features in type 1 diabetes. Investigators reverse transcribed all isolated RNA, so they sequenced expressed TCRB transcripts. Data came from immunoSEQ multiplex PCR; TCRdb stores just in-frame clones and leaves some out. The sample yields a few hundred thousand clones, 25% to 30% seen once. From germline, CDR1 is SGHRS and CDR2 YFSETQ. There are 16 residues in the CDR3. Between the trimmed V and J ends, which lost 3 bases and 5 bases, there was a span of 19 bases. The clonotype originates from a man aged 25-45 years in good health. The chain couples TRBV5-1 to TRBJ2-3; D perhaps matches TRBD2 (6 bases). The sequenced sample was central memory CD4+ T cells from blood. CDR3 nucleotides: TGCGCCAGCAGCTGGATGGGGGGACCTTCGGGAGATACGCAGTATTTT. Amino acid sequence: CASSWMGGPSGDTQYF.